A selection of T cell receptor beta chains follows, all from one sample in a study of PD-1 blockade in classical Hodgkin lymphoma. Sequenced by immunoSEQ multiplex PCR; TCRdb stores in-frame clones only, minus some. Among about 58,000 clones listed, more than 85% were seen once. Material: peripheral blood mononuclear cells (PBMCs), obtained before the second cycle of nivolumab. Receptor source: a human donor with classical Hodgkin lymphoma. Both conserved end residues are part of each CDR3. A D gene is named only where the DNA matches it firmly. Clone size, where shown, is once, few, many, or a class for clones that have expanded.

- | TRBJ2-2 | - | TRBV28 | TGTGCCAGCAGTCCTGGATCAGGGGAGCTGTTTTTT | CASSPGSGELFF
- | TRBJ1-2 | - | TRBV2 | TGTGCCAGCAGGAGGGAGTCCGCTAACTATGGCTACACCTTC | CASRRESANYGYTF
once | TRBJ1-3 | - | TRBV15 | TGTGCCACCAGCAGAAACCCCTTTTCTGGAAACACCATATATTTT | CATSRNPFSGNTIYF
- | TRBJ2-7 | TRBD2 | TRBV7-2 | TGTGCCAGCAGAGTGGCTAGCGGCGACTACGAGCAGTACTTC | CASRVASGDYEQYF
- | TRBJ2-7 | TRBD1 | TRBV6-6 | TGTGCCAGCAGTTACAAGGGGGCATTCTACGAGCAGTACTTC | CASSYKGAFYEQYF
- | TRBJ1-1 | - | TRBV9 | TGTGCCAGCAGCGTGGCGGCGAACACTGAAGCTTTCTTT | CASSVAANTEAFF
- | TRBJ1-2 | - | TRBV18 | TGTGCCAGCTCACTAAACAGGGAAGGAAACTATGGCTACACCTTC | CASSLNREGNYGYTF
- | TRBJ1-3 | - | TRBV6-5 | TGTGCCAGCAGCCAACAGGGTTCAGGAAACACCATATATTTT | CASSQQGSGNTIYF
- | TRBJ2-1 | TRBD2 | TRBV27 | TGTGCCAGCAGCTCCAGCGGGGGCAATGAGCAGTTCTTC | CASSSSGGNEQFF
once | TRBJ2-3 | - | TRBV28 | TGTGCCAGCAGTGGGAGCACAGATACGCAGTATTTT | CASSGSTDTQYF
- | TRBJ1-1 | - | TRBV27 | TGTGCCAGCAGTTTAGGTTTTTTGGGGGCGCAAACTGAAGCTTTCTTT | CASSLGFLGAQTEAFF